This TCR beta chain emerged from a study of blood T cell repertoires in COVID-19. Looking at the study overall: Sites across the United States, Italy and Spain contributed samples from acute and convalescent COVID-19. Nucleic acid was either cDNA or gDNA, and it came from T cells, B-cell-depleted T cells, or PBMCs.

The CDR3 is made up of 14 amino acids. With 1 base removed from V and 4 bases from J, the gap between germline ends came to 10 bases. Germline V gene data show CDR1 as SGHTA and CDR2 as FQGTGA. In the source study's methods: Amplification from reference gene primers served as the basis for estimated nucleated cell counts. Produced via immunoSEQ multiplex PCR; TCRdb's table is partial and in-frame only. The V and J calls and clone size come from that table; D and trimming were worked out from the DNA. The data contain about 42,000 clones, roughly 90% of them singletons. The sample taken for sequencing was peripheral blood. The chain recombines TRBV7-3 with TRBJ2-5; weak D call: TRBD2 (6 bases). This TCR was sampled from a man aged 70 or older with active COVID-19. The CDR3 bases are TGTGCCAGCAGCTTAAAGGTGGGGGGAGAGACCCAGTACTTC. It yields the protein CASSLKVGGETQYF. Complete variable domain (other parts from reference TRBV7-3 and TRBJ2-5): GAGVSQTPSNKVTEKGKYVELRCDPISGHTALYWYRQSLGQGPEFLIYFQGTGAADDSGLPNDRFFAVRPEGSVSTLKIQRTERGDSAVYLCASSLKVGGETQYFGPGTRLLVL.